The clone carrying this T cell receptor beta chain has more than one count but fewer than ten. This sample was included in a study of human T cells and chemical hapten exposure. J was trimmed by 0 bases and V by 0 bases; bases with no gene match: 11. Per the germline V gene, CDR1 is SGHNT and CDR2 is YENEEA. There are 19 residues in the CDR3. Via MiXCR, TCRdb re-called the RACE reads, giving one row per CDR3 protein. This sample has 95,000 to 150,000 distinct CDR3 sequences; less than 15% occur once, and the top ten carry roughly 3.1%. Time point reported: pre-sensitization, week 0. Described treatment: therapeutic diphenylcyclopropenone sensitization with weekly scalp DPC.

Specimen: whole blood, collected in connection with sensitization to the hapten diphenylcyclopropenone (DPC). The chain couples TRBV11-3 to TRBJ1-5, with TRBD1 identical over 7 bases. The sequence was obtained from a woman aged 18-35 years with alopecia areata. Some clones in this sample may be carry-over from other donors' samples. CDR3 DNA sequence: TGTGCCAGCAGCTTAGATGAAGTGGGACAGCTACTTAGCAATCAGCCCCAGCATTTT. Translated: CASSLDEVGQLLSNQPQHF.